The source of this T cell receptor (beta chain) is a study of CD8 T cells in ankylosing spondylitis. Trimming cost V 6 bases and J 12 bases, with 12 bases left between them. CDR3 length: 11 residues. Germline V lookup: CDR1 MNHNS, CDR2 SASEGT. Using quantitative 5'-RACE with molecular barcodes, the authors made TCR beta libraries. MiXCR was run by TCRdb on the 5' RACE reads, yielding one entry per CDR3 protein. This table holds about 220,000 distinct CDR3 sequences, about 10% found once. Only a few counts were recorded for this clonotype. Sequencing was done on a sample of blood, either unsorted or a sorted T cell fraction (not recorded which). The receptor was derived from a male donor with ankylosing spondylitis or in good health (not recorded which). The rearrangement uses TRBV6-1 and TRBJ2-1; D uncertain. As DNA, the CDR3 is TGTGCCAGCAGCCTCAAAGACCCGCAGTTCTTC. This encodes CASSLKDPQFF.